The sequence of this TCR beta chain was determined in a study of blood T cell repertoires in COVID-19. Study overall: Acute and convalescent COVID-19 specimens originated in the United States, Italy and Spain. T cells, B-cell-depleted T cells, or PBMCs provided the cDNA or gDNA that served as material.

Original processing methods: The assay estimated nucleated cells by amplifying reference gene primers. The protocol was immunoSEQ multiplex PCR, while the TCRdb copy is restricted to in-frame clones and leaves out a portion. From that table come the V and J calls and clone size; the DNA was used to work out D and trimming. Among about 220,000 clones listed, roughly 85% were seen once. V lost 1 base and J lost 5, with 8 bases in between. Germline lookup yields CDR1 SGHNT and CDR2 YENEEA. CDR3 length equals 13 residues. Seattle's cohort entered during active infection and was followed longitudinally. The sequenced material came from peripheral blood. This receptor was identified in a woman aged 70-85 years with COVID-19, enrolled during active disease. The V and J genes are TRBV11-3 and TRBJ1-1; D call uncertain. This CDR3 reads CASSLVVRTEAFF. CDR3 DNA: TGTGCCAGCAGCTTAGTGGTGCGTACTGAAGCTTTCTTT.